A single TCR beta chain is shown here with its context. Its binding antigen is unknown. No per-base quality is available; no much larger clone lies one base away. The data are from a study of shared clonotypes between healthy human individuals (dated by TCRdb to about 2020). Regarding the research as a whole: The cohort included a few men and a couple of women between 18 and 49 years of age. To estimate repertoire size and how much clonotype sharing occurs between individuals, the study deeply sequenced the blood TCR repertoires of several healthy adults. Per donor, three plates each were used for CD4 naive and CD4 memory, two for CD8 naive, and one for CD8 memory. Different laboratories and diverse techniques were used to prepare libraries and sequence TCR repertoires, to increase sequencing depth and limit assay-specific biases. Leukapheresis yielded between about 0.94 and 10 billion PBMCs per donor.

Using the deep immunoSEQ assay, TCR CDR3 regions were amplified from genomic DNA by multiplex PCR. Extracted genomic DNA from each cell subset was distributed evenly across all wells of several immunoSEQ 96-well plates, and each plate was treated as a replicate. For sorted subsets, around 0.2 ug genomic DNA, equal to about 30,000 T cell genomes, was loaded into each replicate PCR. Purified libraries were measured with a Qubit 3.0 fluorometer, size-checked on a Bioanalyzer 2100, and measured again with the KAPA Library Quantification kit. A separate single-read 150-cycle Illumina NextSeq 550 flow cell was used to sequence each immunoSEQ 96-well plate. The authors processed their data as follows. Because only junctional sequences without quality scores were contained in the immunoSEQ output, filtering matching that applied to full-length reads could not be performed. To assign V/J genes and CDR3, sequences were annotated using PyIR, a Python wrapper for IgBLAST v1.9, with IMGT germline references. Reads with weak V/J assignments (E-value above 1e-6), missing CDR3, stop codons, out-of-frame junctions, or ambiguous translated residues were removed. V3J clonotypes were defined as sequences sharing an identical inferred V gene, J gene, and CDR3 amino acid sequence. Percentage overlap between repertoires was computed as shared unique clonotypes divided by the size of the smaller repertoire. Three approaches were used to assess repertoire richness: RTK rarefaction, the Chao1 estimator, and Recon v2.1 estimates of unobserved clonotypes. Generation probabilities for all TCRbeta clonotypes obtained by the gDNA method from a handful of donors were computed using OLGA. TCRdb took over this immuneACCESS table, retaining in-frame rearrangements with V and J assigned. Such tables are incomplete; in checked studies, under half of the missing clones stem from an unresolved V gene, and the remainder is unexplained. The V and J calls and the clone size are those of that table, but D and trimming were determined from the DNA. The sample contains approximately 600,000 clones, 90% to 95% of them found a single time. Approximately 0.11% of the sample is in the top ten clones.

Trimming leaves V shorter by 6 bases and J shorter by 4 bases, with the junction holding 11 bases beyond the gene matches. CDR1 and CDR2 are drawn from the germline V gene: KGHSH, LQKENI. From its cysteine to its phenylalanine, the CDR3 spans 16 amino acids. Of the read, only the CDR3 DNA is kept; its 48 bases are in frame from base 1. For the CD8 naive samples, CD45RO-negative cells were positively selected for CCR7, yielding a CD45RA+CCR7+ population from which TemRA cells were excluded. The donors were healthy, HIV-negative adults with no recently reported acute infections or vaccinations. Only Caucasian adults living in Nashville, Tennessee, USA were represented among the donors. Blood was collected by leukapheresis, and PBMCs were isolated by Ficoll-Histopaque density gradient centrifugation and then cryopreserved in liquid nitrogen vapor phase. Analytical flow cytometry was used to check the purity and quantity of every magnetically sorted T cell population. Genomic DNA was isolated from every sorted fraction and measured by UV absorbance on a Nanodrop 2000c.

What the authors observed across the whole study: The genetic and exposure-history diversity represented was limited by the small number of donors. Clonotypes shared by all four sorted-subset donors showed higher generation probabilities than non-shared clonotypes. Pairwise subsampling led to the expectation that sequencing depth would affect the degree of clonotype sharing among donors. Even with the large sequencing depth, rarefaction of the sorted-subset datasets indicated that sequencing was incomplete. Sampling was limited to blood, and TCR repertoires in tissue likely differ from TCR repertoires in blood. When a few donors were compared, the shared fraction of clonotypes was around 4.6% for naive CD4, roughly 3.4% for naive CD8, 2% to 2.5% for memory CD4, and less than 0.5% for memory CD8. Naive subsets generally had larger estimated clonotype richness than memory subsets.

Sequencing input: naive CD8+ T cells sorted from blood. The sample's cell subset or site, from its label and the paper: CD45RA+CCR7+. The source of this sequence is a woman aged 25 to 39 in good health. The chain employs TRBV18 and TRBJ1-1; a stretch of 10 junction bases matches TRBD1. The DNA reads TGTGCCAGCTCCAGGGACAGGGGTGAGGAGGGCACTGAAGCTTTCTTT. Translated, this gives CASSRDRGEEGTEAFF.